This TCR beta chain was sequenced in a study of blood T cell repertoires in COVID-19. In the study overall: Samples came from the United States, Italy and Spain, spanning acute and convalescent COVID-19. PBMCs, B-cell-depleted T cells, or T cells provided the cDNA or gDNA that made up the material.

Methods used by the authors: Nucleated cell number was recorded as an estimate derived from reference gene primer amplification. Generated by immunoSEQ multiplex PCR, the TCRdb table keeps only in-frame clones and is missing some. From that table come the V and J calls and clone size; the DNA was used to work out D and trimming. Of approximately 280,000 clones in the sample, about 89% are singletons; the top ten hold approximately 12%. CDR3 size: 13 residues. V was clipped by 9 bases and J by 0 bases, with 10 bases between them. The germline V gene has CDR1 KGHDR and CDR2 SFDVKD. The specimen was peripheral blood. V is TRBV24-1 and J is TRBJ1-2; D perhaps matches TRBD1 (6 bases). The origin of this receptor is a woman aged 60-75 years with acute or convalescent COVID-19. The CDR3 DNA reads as TGTGCCACCTGGTCAGGGGCTAACTATGGCTACACCTTC. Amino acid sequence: CATWSGANYGYTF.